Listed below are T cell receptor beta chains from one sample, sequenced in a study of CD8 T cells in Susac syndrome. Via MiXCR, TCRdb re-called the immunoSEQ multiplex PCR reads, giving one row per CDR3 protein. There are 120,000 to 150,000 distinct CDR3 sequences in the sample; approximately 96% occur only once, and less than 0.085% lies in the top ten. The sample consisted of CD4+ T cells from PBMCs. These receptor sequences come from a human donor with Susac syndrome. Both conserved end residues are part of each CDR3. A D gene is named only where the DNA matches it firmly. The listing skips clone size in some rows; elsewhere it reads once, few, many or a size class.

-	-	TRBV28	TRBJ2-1	CASSFGGSYNEQFF	TGTGCCAGCAGTTTTGGGGGATCCTACAATGAGCAGTTCTTC
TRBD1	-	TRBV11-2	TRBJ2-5	CASSPWDRVRGETQYF	TGTGCCAGCAGCCCCTGGGACAGGGTACGGGGGGAGACCCAGTACTTC
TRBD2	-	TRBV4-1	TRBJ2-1	CASSQGPGGRTYNEQFF	TGCGCCAGCAGCCAAGGCCCGGGCGGGAGGACATACAATGAGCAGTTCTTC
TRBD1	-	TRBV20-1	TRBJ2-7	CSALGQADYEQYF	TGCAGTGCCTTGGGACAGGCAGACTACGAGCAGTACTTC
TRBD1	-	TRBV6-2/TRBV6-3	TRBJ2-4	CASNPRGHAKNIQYF	TGTGCCAGCAACCCAAGGGGGCACGCCAAAAACATTCAGTACTTC
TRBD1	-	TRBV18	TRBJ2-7	CASSRQGTSSYEQYF	TGTGCCAGCTCGAGACAGGGGACCAGCTCCTACGAGCAGTACTTC
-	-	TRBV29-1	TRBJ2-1	CSVEVGAFGGDEQFF	TGCAGCGTTGAAGTTGGCGCCTTTGGGGGCGATGAGCAGTTCTTC
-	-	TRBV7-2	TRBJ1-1	CASSLKVRTITEAFF	TGTGCCAGCAGCTTAAAGGTGCGGACTATCACTGAAGCTTTCTTT
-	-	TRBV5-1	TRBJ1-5	CASSSVGNQPQHF	TGCGCCAGCAGCTCCGTCGGAAATCAGCCCCAGCATTTT
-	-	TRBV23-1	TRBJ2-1	CAGPQGRAPVHEQFF	TGCGCCGGACCTCAGGGCAGGGCCCCCGTCCATGAGCAGTTCTTC
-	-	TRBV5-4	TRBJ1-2	CASSLSGEAGYGYTF	TGTGCCAGCAGCTTGTCTGGGGAGGCTGGCTATGGCTACACCTTC
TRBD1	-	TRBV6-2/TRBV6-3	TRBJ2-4	CASSAGTAKNIQYF	TGTGCCAGCAGCGCCGGGACAGCTAAAAACATTCAGTACTTC
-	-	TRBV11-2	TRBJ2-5	CASAPALAIIRGETQYF	TGTGCCAGCGCCCCAGCCCTTGCAATAATCAGGGGAGAGACCCAGTACTTC
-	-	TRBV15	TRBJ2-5	CATSRDPGALGETQYF	TGTGCCACCAGCAGAGATCCAGGCGCGCTTGGGGAGACCCAGTACTTC
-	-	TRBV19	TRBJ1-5	CASSIGLGPLSRPQHF	TGTGCCAGTAGTATAGGTTTAGGACCGCTATCCAGACCCCAGCATTTT
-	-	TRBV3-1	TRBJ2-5	CASSQEGSGAETQYF	TGTGCCAGCAGCCAAGAGGGGTCGGGAGCCGAGACCCAGTACTTC
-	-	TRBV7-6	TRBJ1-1	CASSSRDGSREGTEAFF	TGTGCCAGCAGCTCCCGGGACGGTAGTCGGGAGGGCACTGAAGCTTTCTTT
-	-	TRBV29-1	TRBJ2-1	CSVDFRGNNEQFF	TGCAGCGTTGACTTTAGGGGCAACAATGAGCAGTTCTTC
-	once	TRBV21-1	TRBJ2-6	CASSWSGAEPSGANVLTF	TGTGCCAGCAGCTGGTCTGGGGCGGAACCCTCTGGGGCCAACGTCCTGACTTTC
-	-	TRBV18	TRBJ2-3	CASSPRTTVSTDTQYF	TGTGCCAGCTCACCCCGGACTACCGTAAGCACAGATACGCAGTATTTT
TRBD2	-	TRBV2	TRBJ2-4	CASSEGASGWGKNIQYF	TGTGCCAGCAGTGAAGGGGCTAGCGGGTGGGGCAAAAACATTCAGTACTTC
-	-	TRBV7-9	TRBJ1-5	CASSLGSAGGPQHF	TGTGCCAGCAGCTTAGGATCCGCGGGTGGGCCCCAGCATTTT
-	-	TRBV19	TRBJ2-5	CASREPLQETQYF	TGTGCCAGTAGGGAACCCCTGCAAGAGACCCAGTACTTC
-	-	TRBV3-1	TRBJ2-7	CASSHGDAYEQYF	TGTGCCAGCAGCCATGGCGACGCCTACGAGCAGTACTTC
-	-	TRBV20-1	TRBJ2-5	CSAPAPGGETQYF	TGCAGTGCCCCGGCCCCCGGAGGGGAGACCCAGTACTTC
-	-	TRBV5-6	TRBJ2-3	CASSPGLADTQYF	TGTGCCAGCAGCCCCGGATTAGCCGATACGCAGTATTTT
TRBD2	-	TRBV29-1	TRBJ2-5	CSASGTSRQETQYF	TGCAGCGCCTCGGGGACTAGCAGACAAGAGACCCAGTACTTC
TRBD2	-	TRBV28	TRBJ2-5	CASSVGGRGRETQYF	TGTGCCAGCAGTGTCGGCGGGAGGGGGCGAGAGACCCAGTACTTC
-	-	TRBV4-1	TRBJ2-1	CASSQDPSGANPNEQFF	TGCGCCAGCAGCCAAGATCCTTCAGGGGCTAACCCCAATGAGCAGTTCTTC
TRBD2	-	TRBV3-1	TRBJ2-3	CASSPSGGPFTDTQYF	TGTGCCAGCAGTCCCAGCGGGGGGCCCTTCACAGATACGCAGTATTTT
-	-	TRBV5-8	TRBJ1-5	CASSLKRPNQPQHF	TGTGCCAGCAGCTTGAAGAGACCCAATCAGCCCCAGCATTTT
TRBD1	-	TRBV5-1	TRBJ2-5	CASSYDREPKTKETQYF	TGCGCCAGCAGCTATGACAGGGAACCCAAGACAAAGGAGACCCAGTACTTC
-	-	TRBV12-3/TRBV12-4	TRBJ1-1	CASSLLRAPMAFF	TGTGCCAGCAGTTTATTAAGGGCCCCGATGGCTTTCTTT
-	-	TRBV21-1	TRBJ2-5	CASSRKVWETQYF	TGTGCCAGCAGCAGAAAGGTCTGGGAGACCCAGTACTTC
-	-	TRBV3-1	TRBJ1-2	CASSQNYNSGGYTF	TGTGCCAGCAGCCAAAATTACAACAGCGGCGGCTACACCTTC
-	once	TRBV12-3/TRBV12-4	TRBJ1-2	CASSTGSQGGGYTF	TGTGCCAGCAGCACTGGGAGTCAGGGTGGCGGCTACACCTTC
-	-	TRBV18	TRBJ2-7	CASAGLDEQYF	TGTGCCAGCGCCGGACTGGACGAGCAGTACTTC
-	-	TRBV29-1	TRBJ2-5	CSVVLGGGLAQYF	TGCAGCGTTGTTCTAGGGGGGGGGTTGGCCCAGTACTTC
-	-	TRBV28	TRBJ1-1	CASNTPLRAEAFF	TGTGCCAGCAACACCCCGCTGAGGGCCGAGGCTTTCTTT
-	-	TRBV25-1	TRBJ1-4	CASSLEQTTNEKLFF	TGTGCCAGCAGTCTCGAACAGACAACTAATGAAAAACTGTTTTTT
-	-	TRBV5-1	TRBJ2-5	CASSLSRAKETQYF	TGCGCCAGCAGCTTGTCCAGGGCCAAAGAGACCCAGTACTTC
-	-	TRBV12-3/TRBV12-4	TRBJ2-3	CASSLTGPRDTQYF	TGTGCCAGCAGTTTAACAGGGCCCCGAGATACGCAGTATTTT